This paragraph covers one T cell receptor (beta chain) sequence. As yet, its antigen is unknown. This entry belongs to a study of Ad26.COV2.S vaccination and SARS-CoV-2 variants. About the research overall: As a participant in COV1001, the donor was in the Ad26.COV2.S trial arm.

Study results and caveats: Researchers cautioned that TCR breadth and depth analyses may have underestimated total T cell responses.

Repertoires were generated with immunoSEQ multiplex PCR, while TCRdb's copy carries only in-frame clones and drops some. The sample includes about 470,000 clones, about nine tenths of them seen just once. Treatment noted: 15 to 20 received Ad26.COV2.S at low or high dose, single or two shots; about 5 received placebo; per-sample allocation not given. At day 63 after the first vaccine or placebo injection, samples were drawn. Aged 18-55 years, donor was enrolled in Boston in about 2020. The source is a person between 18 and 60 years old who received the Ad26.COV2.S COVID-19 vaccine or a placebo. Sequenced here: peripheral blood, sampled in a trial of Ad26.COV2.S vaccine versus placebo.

The DNA of the CDR3 is TGTGCCAGCAGTCGGGCAGTGGGCACCGGGGAGCTGTTTTTT. Translation: CASSRAVGTGELFF. This rearrangement joins TRBV5-4 to TRBJ2-2; D remains unclear. Germline values: CDR1 SGHNT, CDR2 YYREEE (reference sequence). Trimming left V 5 bases short and J 4 bases short, with 12 bases between. CDR3 length: 14 residues.